The 25 T cell receptor beta chains below all came from one sample that was sequenced in a study of cytomegalovirus exposure and HLA in healthy donors. It was with 60 Vbeta and 13 Jbeta primers that the PCR ran. Sequencing used immunoSEQ multiplex PCR; TCRdb keeps in-frame clones, though not all of them. The sample holds just over 150,000 clones, 80% to 90% seen once. Sequenced sample: PBMCs. The receptors were sampled from a man between 50 and 59 years old in good health and CMV-seropositive.

The chain employs TRBV10-2 and TRBJ2-1, with 7 bases lining up with TRBD1. The CDR3 covers 17 residues. V lost 3 bases to trimming and J lost 1 base; unmatched junction nucleotides: 9. Looked up from germline, CDR1 is WSHSY and CDR2 is SAAADI. The CDR3 nucleotides are TGCGCCAGCAGTGACCCACGACAGGGAAAGTCCTACAATGAGCAGTTCTTC. Its translation: CASSDPRQGKSYNEQFF.

As concerns this clone: Other DNA variants within this sample encode the same CDR3. The chain is built from TRBV6-5 and TRBJ1-5, with 10 bases lining up with TRBD1. The V gene's germline CDR1 is MNHEY and CDR2 SVGAGI. The CDR3 length is 15 residues. The trim removed 5 bases at V and 3 bases at J, leaving 4 bases unmatched. Here the CDR3 DNA reads TGTGCCAGCAGTCCGGACAGGGGGGACAATCAGCCCCAGCATTTT. It is translated as CASSPDRGDNQPQHF.

The chain recombines TRBV5-1 with TRBJ2-1; 7 positions match TRBD1. The CDR3 sequence is 15 residues long. Trimming removed 2 bases from V and 4 bases from J; junction bases left unmatched: 6. Germline V lookup: CDR1 SGHRS, CDR2 YFSETQ. Written as DNA, the CDR3 is TGCGCCAGCAGCTTTCGGGGACAGTCTTACAATGAGCAGTTCTTC. Translation gives CASSFRGQSYNEQFF.

V usage is TRBV6-5 and J usage is TRBJ2-2; TRBD1 matches 8 bases. Germline CDR1 and CDR2: MNHEY and SVGAGI. The CDR3 spans 16 residues. V shed 2 bases, J shed 7 bases, and the junction held 9 bases outside the gene matches. The CDR3 coding sequence is TGTGCCAGCAGTTACCAGGACAGGGTGGTTCACGGGGAGCTGTTTTTT. This translates into CASSYQDRVVHGELFF.

This chain connects TRBV27 to TRBJ2-1, with 7 positions matching TRBD2. The ends lost 5 bases at V and 5 bases at J; junction bases unmatched: 9. CDR1 and CDR2 from the germline V gene are MNHEY and SMNVEV (reference sequence). The CDR3 sequence is 15 residues long. This CDR3 reads CASSPQPSGHNEQFF. DNA for the CDR3: TGTGCCAGCAGTCCCCAACCTAGCGGACACAATGAGCAGTTCTTC.

This chain connects TRBV5-1 to TRBJ1-1; the match to TRBD1 covers 12 bases. The CDR3 totals 16 residues. The germline CDR1 and CDR2 sequences are SGHRS and YFSETQ. Losses at the gene ends were 4 bases for V and 5 bases for J; bases not matched to a gene: 9. CDR3 region: CASSPRDRGRRTEAFF. The CDR3 DNA reads as TGCGCCAGCAGCCCGCGGGACAGGGGGCGGCGTACTGAAGCTTTCTTT.

The V gene is TRBV4-1, the J gene TRBJ2-1, with 9 bases matching TRBD2. With 4 bases clipped from V and 0 bases from J, the junction kept 10 bases outside the gene matches. The CDR3 has 18 residues. The germline V gene encodes CDR1 MGHRA and CDR2 YSYEKL. DNA for the CDR3: TGCGCCAGCAGCCGCAAACTAGCGGGCGACCGCTCCTACAATGAGCAGTTCTTC. This gives the protein CASSRKLAGDRSYNEQFF.

J is TRBJ2-1 and V is TRBV14; 8 bases are shared with TRBD1. The CDR3 loop spans 16 amino acids. Looked up from germline, CDR1 is SGHDN and CDR2 is FVKESK. V gave up 5 bases and J gave up 3 bases; unmatched junction bases: 9. CDR3 in amino acids: CASSTIGQGYYNEQFF. CDR3 sequence (DNA): TGTGCCAGCAGCACAATCGGACAGGGATACTACAATGAGCAGTTCTTC.

This clone was counted once. The chain employs TRBV7-8 and TRBJ1-2, with 8 bases lining up with TRBD1. The CDR3 loop spans 13 amino acids. The trim removed 3 bases at V and 8 bases at J, leaving 5 bases unmatched. Germline V gene data show CDR1 as SGHVS and CDR2 as FQNEAQ. The CDR3 region has the DNA TGTGCCAGCAGCTTTCCAGGGGGCGGAGGCTACACCTTC. It is translated as CASSFPGGGGYTF. The variable domain in full, with the rest retrieved from reference TRBV7-8 and TRBJ1-2, is GAGVSQSPRYKVAKRGQDVALRCDPISGHVSLFWYQQALGQGPEFLTYFQNEAQLDKSGLPSDRFFAERPEGSVSTLKIQRTQQEDSAVYLCASSFPGGGGYTFGSGTRLTVV.

The chain joins TRBV5-1 to TRBJ1-1, with D perhaps matching TRBD1 (6 bases). V was trimmed by 3 bases and J by 6 bases, leaving 12 bases between them. The CDR3 contains 13 residues. The germline V gene has CDR1 SGHRS and CDR2 YFSETQ. CDR3 residues: CASSWDNESEAFF. The CDR3 DNA is TGCGCCAGCAGCTGGGACAATGAGTCTGAAGCTTTCTTT.

The genes are TRBV6-6 and TRBJ2-5; 7 nucleotides agree with TRBD1. This CDR3 comprises 15 residues. Trimming took 2 bases from V and 4 from J; bases not matched to a gene: 7. The germline V gene has CDR1 MNHNY and CDR2 SVGAGI (reference sequence). CDR3 nucleotides: TGTGCCAGCAGTTACGCAGGACAGGCGTCAGAGACCCAGTACTTC. This gives the protein CASSYAGQASETQYF.

This chain links TRBV9 with TRBJ2-3; 7 bases are shared with TRBD1. Germline V gene sequence: CDR1 SGDLS, CDR2 YYNGEE. J gave up 4 bases and V 4 bases, and 9 bases lay outside the gene matches. The CDR3 contains 15 residues. CDR3 amino acids: CASSKRGGEADTQYF. Here the CDR3 DNA reads TGTGCCAGCAGCAAGAGAGGGGGCGAAGCAGATACGCAGTATTTT.

This clone was picked up a small number of times. This chain connects TRBV15 to TRBJ2-1; D is perhaps TRBD1 (6 bases). The germline CDR1 and CDR2 sequences are LNHNV and YYDKDF (reference sequence). The CDR3 runs 14 residues. Trimming took off 0 bases at V and 6 bases at J, with 9 bases between the two ends. This CDR3 is CATSRDLTGNEQFF. Here the CDR3 DNA reads TGTGCCACCAGCAGAGATCTGACAGGCAATGAGCAGTTCTTC.

The gene calls are TRBV5-6 and TRBJ2-1, with D perhaps matching TRBD1 (5 bases). The V gene lost 6 bases and the J gene lost 5 bases, with 15 bases spanning the gap. Germline assignment: CDR1 SGHDT and CDR2 YYEEEE. The CDR3 spans 14 residues. CDR3 protein: CASTFRAGNNEQFF. CDR3 bases: TGTGCCAGCACCTTCAGGGCAGGGAACAATGAGCAGTTCTTC.

The rearrangement joins TRBV25-1 to TRBJ1-4; TRBD1 might be the D (5 bases). The CDR3 length is 14 residues. Trimming took off 4 bases at V and 10 bases at J, with 16 bases between the two ends. Per the germline V gene, CDR1 is MGHDK and CDR2 is SYGVNS. The chain's CDR3 is CASSGIGAGGKLFF. CDR3 in DNA: TGTGCCAGCAGTGGAATAGGGGCGGGGGGAAAACTGTTTTTT.

The chain is built from TRBV19 and TRBJ1-6; TRBD1 might be the D (6 bases). The germline gives CDR1 LNHDA, CDR2 SQIVND (reference sequence). V shed 8 bases and J shed 1 base, with 18 bases lying between them. The CDR3 is 17 residues long. Here the CDR3 DNA reads TGTGCCAGTTCTTATATGATGCAGGGGTCCTATAATTCACCCCTCCACTTT. This encodes CASSYMMQGSYNSPLHF.

The V gene is TRBV7-2, the J gene TRBJ2-1, with D hard to call. Looked up from germline, CDR1 is SGHTA and CDR2 is FQGNSA. This CDR3 comprises 13 residues. V gave up 3 bases and J gave up 5 bases, with 8 bases separating them. The CDR3 sequence: CASSFGLDNEQFF. Written as DNA, the CDR3 is TGTGCCAGCAGCTTTGGCTTGGACAATGAGCAGTTCTTC.

This clone was detected a few times. The chain carries TRBV10-2 and TRBJ2-3; D is perhaps TRBD2 (5 bases). CDR1 WSHSY and CDR2 SAAADI come from the germline V gene. The V end was cut by 3 bases, the J end by 4 bases, with 11 bases between. This CDR3 comprises 14 residues. The CDR3 nucleotides read TGCGCCAGCAGTGAAAGGAGGTCGGCAGATACGCAGTATTTT. Amino acids: CASSERRSADTQYF.

The rearrangement links TRBV28 to TRBJ2-5; 7 nucleotides align to TRBD2. Germline CDR1 is MDHEN and CDR2 is SYDVKM. The CDR3 extends over 13 amino acids. The trim removed 4 bases at V and 5 bases at J, leaving 4 bases unmatched. The CDR3 DNA is TGTGCCAGCAGTTCGGAGGGAGGGGAGACCCAGTACTTC. Its translation is CASSSEGGETQYF.

With respect to this clone: Relative to the germline gene, one junction end is altered; a read error may explain this. The rearrangement links TRBV7-9 to TRBJ2-1; a possible D gene is TRBD1 (5 bases). The V gene's germline CDR1 is SEHNR and CDR2 FQNEAQ (reference sequence). The CDR3 spans 16 residues. In DNA form, the CDR3 reads TGTTCCAGCAGCCTGATAGGGGTTAGCTCCTACAATGAGCAGTTCTTC. Protein product: CSSSLIGVSSYNEQFF.

This chain links TRBV11-3 with TRBJ1-1; D remains ambiguous. The V end was cut by 5 bases, the J end by 8 bases, with 24 bases between. This CDR3 spans 16 amino acids. Germline V gives CDR1 SGHNT, CDR2 YENEEA. CDR3 DNA sequence: TGTGCCAGCAGCGCGCACGGGTATACTCCCACTTTAGAAGCTTTCTTT. Encoded protein: CASSAHGYTPTLEAFF. Full variable domain (outside the CDR3, taken from reference TRBV11-3 and TRBJ1-1): EAGVVQSPRYKIIEKKQPVAFWCNPISGHNTLYWYLQNLGQGPELLIRYENEEAVDDSQLPKDRFSAERLKGVDSTLKIQPAELGDSAVYLCASSAHGYTPTLEAFFGQGTRLTVV.

There are a few counts of this clone. This chain connects TRBV19 to TRBJ2-2, with TRBD1 matching over 7 bases. CDR1 and CDR2 from the germline V gene are LNHDA and SQIVND (reference sequence). CDR3 length equals 14 residues. Trimming cost V 6 bases and J 1 base; bases outside gene matches: 2. The CDR3 protein is CASSRGWNTGELFF. The CDR3 bases are TGTGCCAGTAGCAGGGGGTGGAACACCGGGGAGCTGTTTTTT.

The table lists this clone with a few counts. The chain combines TRBV19 with TRBJ1-3, with D possibly matching TRBD1 (5 bases). Trimming removed 6 bases at V and 7 bases at J, with 13 bases between. The germline V gene encodes CDR1 LNHDA and CDR2 SQIVND (reference sequence). The CDR3 is made up of 13 amino acids. Here the CDR3 reads CASSQGFGNTIYF. CDR3 coding DNA: TGTGCCAGTAGCCAGGGTTTTGGGAACACCATATATTTT.

V and J are TRBV7-9 and TRBJ2-3; 11 nucleotides line up with TRBD1. J was trimmed by 3 bases and V by 5 bases; bases with no gene match: 4. CDR1 and CDR2 from the germline V gene are SEHNR and FQNEAQ (reference sequence). The CDR3 sequence is 15 residues long. CDR3 DNA sequence: TGTGCCAGCAGCCGGACAGGGGGCCAGACAGATACGCAGTATTTT. It is translated as CASSRTGGQTDTQYF.

The gene calls are TRBV11-2 and TRBJ1-2; D might be TRBD1 (5 bases). Germline values: CDR1 SGHAT, CDR2 FQNNGV. The CDR3 covers 16 residues. V was pared by 0 bases and J by 0 bases, with 11 bases between. As DNA, the CDR3 is TGTGCCAGCAGCTTAGATGCGGGGCCAGCTAACTATGGCTACACCTTC. Translation: CASSLDAGPANYGYTF.